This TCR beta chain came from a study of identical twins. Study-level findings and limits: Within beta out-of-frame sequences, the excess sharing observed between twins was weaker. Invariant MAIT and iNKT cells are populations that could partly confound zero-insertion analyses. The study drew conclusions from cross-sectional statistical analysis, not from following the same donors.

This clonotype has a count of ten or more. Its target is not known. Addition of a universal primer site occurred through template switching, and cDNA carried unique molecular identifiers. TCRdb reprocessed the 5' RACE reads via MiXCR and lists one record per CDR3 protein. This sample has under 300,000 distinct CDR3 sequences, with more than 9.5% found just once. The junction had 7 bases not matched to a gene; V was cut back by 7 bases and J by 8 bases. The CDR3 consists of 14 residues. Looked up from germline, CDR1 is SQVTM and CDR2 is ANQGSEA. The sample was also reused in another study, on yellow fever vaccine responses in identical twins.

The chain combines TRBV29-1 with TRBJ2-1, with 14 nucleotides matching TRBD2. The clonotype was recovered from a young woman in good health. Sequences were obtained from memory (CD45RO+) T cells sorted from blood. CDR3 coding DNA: TGCAGCGGGAAAGGGACTAGCGGGAGCGATGAGCAGTTCTTC. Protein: CSGKGTSGSDEQFF.